This entry describes one T cell receptor (beta chain). Deletions cut 6 bases from V and 4 bases from J, with 17 bases between. Germline V gives CDR1 SGHAT, CDR2 FQNNGV. The CDR3 is 15 residues long. These data belong to a study of T-cell memory formation after mild COVID-19. TCRdb called the 5' RACE reads again in MiXCR, with one record for every CDR3 protein. This sample has about 250,000 distinct CDR3 sequences, with 15% to 20% found just once. Material: PBMCs or a T cell subset sorted from them (not recorded which). The sequence was obtained from a man aged 18 to 29 who had mild COVID-19 (a few samples of this study predate the infection). Cell type and time point are not known. The chain employs TRBV11-2 and TRBJ2-3, with D possibly matching TRBD2 (7 bases). The CDR3 coding sequence is TGTGCCAGCAGGTTTTTGGGGGGGCGGCCAGATACGCAGTATTTT. Translating gives CASRFLGGRPDTQYF.